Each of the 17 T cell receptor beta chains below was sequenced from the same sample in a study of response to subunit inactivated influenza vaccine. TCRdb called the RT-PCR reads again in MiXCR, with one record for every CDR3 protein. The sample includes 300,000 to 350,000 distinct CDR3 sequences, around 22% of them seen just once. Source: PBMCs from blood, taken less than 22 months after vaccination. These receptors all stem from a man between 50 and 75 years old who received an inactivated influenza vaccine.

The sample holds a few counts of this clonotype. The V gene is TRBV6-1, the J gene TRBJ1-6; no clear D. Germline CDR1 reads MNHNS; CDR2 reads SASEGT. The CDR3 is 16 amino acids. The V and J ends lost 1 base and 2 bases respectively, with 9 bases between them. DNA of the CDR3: TGTGCCAGCAGTGAAGAGTCGACGACCTATAATTCACCCCTCCACTTT. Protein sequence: CASSEESTTYNSPLHF.

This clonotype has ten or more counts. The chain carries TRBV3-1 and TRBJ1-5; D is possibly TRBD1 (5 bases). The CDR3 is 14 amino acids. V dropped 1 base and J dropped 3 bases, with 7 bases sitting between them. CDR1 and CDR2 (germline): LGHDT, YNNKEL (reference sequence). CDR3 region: CASSQVGTNQPQHF. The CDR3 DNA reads TGTGCCAGCAGCCAAGTTGGGACCAATCAGCCCCAGCATTTT.

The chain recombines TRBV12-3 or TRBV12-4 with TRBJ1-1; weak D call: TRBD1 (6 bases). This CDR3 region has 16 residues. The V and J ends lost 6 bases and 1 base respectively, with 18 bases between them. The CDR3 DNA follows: TGTGCCAGCAGCCCTCAGCAGGGGTTGAGGAACACTGAAGCTTTCTTT. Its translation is CASSPQQGLRNTEAFF.

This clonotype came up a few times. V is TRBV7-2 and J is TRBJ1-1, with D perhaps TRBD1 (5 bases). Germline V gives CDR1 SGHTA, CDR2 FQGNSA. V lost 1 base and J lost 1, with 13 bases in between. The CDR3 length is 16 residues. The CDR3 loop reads CASSLVWGGQNTEAFF. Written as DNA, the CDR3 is TGTGCCAGCAGCTTAGTGTGGGGGGGTCAGAACACTGAAGCTTTCTTT.

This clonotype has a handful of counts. CDR3 protein: CASSLVGQIEAFF. CDR3 coding DNA: TGTGCCAGCAGCTTAGTCGGACAGATTGAAGCTTTCTTT. This chain uses TRBV7-2 with TRBJ1-1, with D possibly matching TRBD1 (6 bases). Germline V CDR1 and CDR2: SGHTA, FQGNSA. CDR3 length equals 13 residues. The germline V and J ends were trimmed by 1 base and 7 bases, with 10 bases remaining between them.

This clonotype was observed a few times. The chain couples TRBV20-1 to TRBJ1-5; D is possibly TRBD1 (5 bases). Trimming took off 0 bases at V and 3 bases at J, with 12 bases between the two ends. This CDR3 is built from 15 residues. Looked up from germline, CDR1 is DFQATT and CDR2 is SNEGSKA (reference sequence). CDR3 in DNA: TGCAGTGCTAGAGATGCGGGACTGACCAATCAGCCCCAGCATTTT. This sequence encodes CSARDAGLTNQPQHF.

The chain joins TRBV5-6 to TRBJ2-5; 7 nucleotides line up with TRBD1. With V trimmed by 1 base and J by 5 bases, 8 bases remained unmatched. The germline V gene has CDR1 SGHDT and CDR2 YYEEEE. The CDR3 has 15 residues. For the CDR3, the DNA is TGTGCCAGCAGCTTGTTGTCAGGGGGAGTTGAGACCCAGTACTTC. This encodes CASSLLSGGVETQYF.

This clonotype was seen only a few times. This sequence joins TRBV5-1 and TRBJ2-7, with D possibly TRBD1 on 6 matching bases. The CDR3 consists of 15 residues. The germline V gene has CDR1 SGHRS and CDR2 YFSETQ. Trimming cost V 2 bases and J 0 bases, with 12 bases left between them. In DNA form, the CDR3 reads TGCGCCAGCAGCTTTTTCCAGGGGTTCTCCTACGAGCAGTACTTC. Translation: CASSFFQGFSYEQYF.

The CDR3 reads CASSQENRGFYEQYF. CDR3 DNA: TGCGCCAGCAGCCAAGAGAACAGGGGTTTCTACGAGCAGTACTTC. The rearrangement uses TRBV4-3 and TRBJ2-7, with 7 bases that match TRBD1. Germline V gene sequence: CDR1 LGHNA, CDR2 YSLEER. This CDR3 spans 15 amino acids. V dropped 0 bases and J dropped 3; count of bases not matched to a gene: 5.

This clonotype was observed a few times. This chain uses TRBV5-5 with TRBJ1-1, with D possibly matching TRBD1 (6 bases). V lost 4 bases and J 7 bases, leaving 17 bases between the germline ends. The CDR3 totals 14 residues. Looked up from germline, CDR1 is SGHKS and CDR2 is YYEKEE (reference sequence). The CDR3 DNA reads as TGTGCCAGCAGCAGGACAGAGGATCATCTTGAAGCTTTCTTT. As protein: CASSRTEDHLEAFF.

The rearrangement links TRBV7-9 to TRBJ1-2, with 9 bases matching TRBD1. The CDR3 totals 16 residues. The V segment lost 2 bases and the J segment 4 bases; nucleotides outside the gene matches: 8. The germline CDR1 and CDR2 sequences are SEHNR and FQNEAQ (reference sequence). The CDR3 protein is CASSLTGTGRPYGYTF. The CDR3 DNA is TGTGCCAGCAGCTTAACCGGGACAGGGAGGCCCTATGGCTACACCTTC.

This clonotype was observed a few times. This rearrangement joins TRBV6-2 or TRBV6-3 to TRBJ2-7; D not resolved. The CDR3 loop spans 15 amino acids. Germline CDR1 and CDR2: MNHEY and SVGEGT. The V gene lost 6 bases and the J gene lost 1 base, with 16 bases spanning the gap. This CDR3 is CASRGLGPGSYEQYF. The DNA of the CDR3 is TGTGCCAGCAGGGGATTGGGCCCCGGTTCCTACGAGCAGTACTTC.

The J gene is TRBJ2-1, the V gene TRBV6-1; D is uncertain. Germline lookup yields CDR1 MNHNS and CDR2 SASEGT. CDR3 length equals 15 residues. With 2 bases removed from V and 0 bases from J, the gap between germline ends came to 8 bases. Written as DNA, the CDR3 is TGTGCCAGCAGTGAACACCAGAGCTCCTACAATGAGCAGTTCTTC. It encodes CASSEHQSSYNEQFF.

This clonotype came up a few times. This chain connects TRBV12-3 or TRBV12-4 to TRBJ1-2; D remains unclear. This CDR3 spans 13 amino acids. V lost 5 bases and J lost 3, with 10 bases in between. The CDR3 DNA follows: TGTGCCAGCAGTATAGACGCAGACTATGGCTACACCTTC. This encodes CASSIDADYGYTF.

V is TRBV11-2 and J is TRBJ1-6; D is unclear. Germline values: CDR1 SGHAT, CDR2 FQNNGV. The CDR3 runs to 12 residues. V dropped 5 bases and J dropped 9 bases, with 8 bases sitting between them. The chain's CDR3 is CASSPGGSPLHF. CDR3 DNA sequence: TGTGCCAGCAGCCCCGGCGGTTCACCCCTCCACTTT.

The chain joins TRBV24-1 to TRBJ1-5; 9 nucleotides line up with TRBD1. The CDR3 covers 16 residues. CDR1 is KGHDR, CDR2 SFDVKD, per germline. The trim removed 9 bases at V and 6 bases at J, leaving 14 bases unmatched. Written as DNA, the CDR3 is TGTGCCACCGCGGGGGGGACAGGGTGTTTCTGTCAGCCCCAGCATTTT. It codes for CATAGGTGCFCQPQHF.

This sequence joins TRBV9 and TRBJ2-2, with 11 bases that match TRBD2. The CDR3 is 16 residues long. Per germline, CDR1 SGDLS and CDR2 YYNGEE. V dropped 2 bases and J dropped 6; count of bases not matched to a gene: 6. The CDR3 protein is CASSVSTSGRSGELFF. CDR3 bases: TGTGCCAGCAGCGTTAGTACTAGCGGGAGATCCGGGGAGCTGTTTTTT.